This TCR beta chain stems from a study of blood T cells in healthy people across ages (dated by TCRdb to about 2015). Some background on the complete study: Template switching captured roughly one uniquely barcoded TCR beta cDNA molecule per two T cells in model experiments. Age-related changes in TCR beta repertoire diversity were measured in the study by deep sequencing normalized with unique cDNA molecular identifiers. Donors of different ages were randomly distributed across sequencing lanes to avoid experimental bias. For two donors (one aged 18 to 30 and one aged 80 or older), the study analyzed two additional independent replicas of 1 million unique cDNA reads from the same blood draw. Donors were grouped into four age groups: young (average approximately 16 years), middle-aged (39), aged (over 55) and long-lived (about 90).

V lost 5 bases and J lost 9 bases; the stretch between them is 17 bases long. The germline V gene gives CDR1 as SGHTA and CDR2 as FQGTGA. The CDR3 holds 14 amino acids from the cysteine to the phenylalanine. This entry keeps only the CDR3 DNA: 42 bases, framed from base 1. As for this clonotype: Its recognized antigen is unknown. It has no much larger one-base neighbor in the sample; base qualities were not kept.

What the research found in general, with its limitations: Total diversity estimates from one million sequenced T cells were considered lower bounds and underestimates. Donor CMV infection status was unknown, potentially confounding age-related changes in expanded clonotypes. As age increased, observed TCR beta diversity per million T cells dropped in a roughly linear way, and a significant reduction was already evident by age 40. Compared with the aged group, more naive CD4+ T cells, fewer expanded clones and increased TCR diversity were shown by the long-lived group, suggesting age selection. Observed TCR beta diversity correlated strongly with the percentage of naive T cells measured by flow cytometry. Conclusive comparison of naive and antigen-experienced compartments was prevented by the profiling of bulk unsorted PBMCs.

The 39 donors, aged roughly 6 to 100 years, were systemically healthy Caucasian individuals from Russia. Each donor gave 8 to 10 milliliters of peripheral blood, drawn into EDTA-treated Vacutainer tubes. Ficoll-Paque density-gradient centrifugation was used to isolate PBMCs, with at least 7 million obtained per sample. Trizol reagent was used to extract total RNA from the PBMCs, yielding at least 6 micrograms per sample. Naive CD45RAhigh/CD27high T cell percentages were measured by flow cytometry on a PBMC aliquot from every donor. The protocol used for the library was 5' RACE. The instrument given in TCRdb is Illumina HiSeq 2500. The second PCR ran for roughly 6 to 11 cycles and used a J-beta primer mix along with a sample-barcoded 5' primer. A unique molecular identifier was introduced onto each TCR beta cDNA molecule by a template-switch 5' adaptor carrying 12 random nucleotides. At least 2.5 million CDR3-containing paired-end reads were obtained from each sample. First-strand cDNA was synthesized from all RNA with the Mint cDNA synthesis kit, primed by a TRBC-specific oligonucleotide. Following uracil-DNA glycosylase treatment, all cDNA underwent a first 18-cycle PCR with the universal primers M1SS and BC2_uni_R. In the original analysis: Normalization of each sample was performed by random selection of 1 million high-quality reads, each carrying a distinct molecular identifier. Instead of being binned into consensus sequences, reads with shared molecular identifiers were discarded. CDR3 identification, clonotype clustering and error correction used MiTCR with a Q25 quality threshold and the strictest error-elimination algorithm. A nonparametric unseen species model with Euler transformation was used to estimate a lower bound on total TCR beta diversity. Using fastp trimming at Q25 and MiXCR clonotype assembly, TCRdb reanalyzed the public sequencing data and kept in-frame beta chains. Rows merge per CDR3 protein into single entries with the most common DNA and genes. These V and J calls are TCRdb output, not the study's own analysis. The sample has roughly 2 million distinct CDR3 sequences on record, just under 50% of them singletons. 2.1% of the sample belongs to the ten largest clones.

Recombination joined TRBV7-3 with TRBJ2-1; the D gene assignment is ambiguous. Sequenced: blood. The clonotype was recovered from a middle-aged woman in good health. The CDR3 protein sequence reads: CASSPAGPNSEQFF. The nucleotides read TGTGCCAGCAGCCCCGCCGGGCCGAACAGTGAGCAGTTCTTC. The reference TRBV7-3 and TRBJ2-1 proteins fill in what lies around the CDR3, so the full variable domain reads GAGVSQTPSNKVTEKGKYVELRCDPISGHTALYWYRQSLGQGPEFLIYFQGTGAADDSGLPNDRFFAVRPEGSVSTLKIQRTERGDSAVYLCASSPAGPNSEQFFGPGTRLTVL.